This T cell receptor beta chain was recorded in a study of blood T cell repertoires in COVID-19. Original processing notes: For nucleated cells, counts were estimated from reference gene primer amplification. Clones were read by immunoSEQ multiplex PCR, and TCRdb kept only the in-frame ones, dropping some. V and J calls and clone size are copied from that table; D and trimming were computed from the DNA. The data hold just under 45,000 clones, with about 86% observed a single time. The CDR3 has 13 residues. Trimming cost V 7 bases and J 0 bases, with 10 bases left between them. Germline V gene data show CDR1 as GTSNPN and CDR2 as SVGIG (reference sequence). A few counts support this clone.

The chain recombines TRBV30 with TRBJ1-5; the D gene is possibly TRBD1 (5 bases). The sample comprised peripheral blood. This clonotype was obtained from a human donor in a cohort sampled during active COVID-19. CDR3 coding DNA: TGTGCCTACACAGACAGTAGCAATCAGCCCCAGCATTTT. As protein: CAYTDSSNQPQHF.